The entry below describes one T cell receptor beta chain. Its target is not known. At one end, the junction sequence differs from germline, possibly due to a read error. CDR1 is MNHNS and CDR2 is SASEGT in the germline V gene. The CDR3 consists of 16 residues. The PCR contained 60 Vbeta and 13 Jbeta primers. The repertoire was sequenced with immunoSEQ multiplex PCR; TCRdb's copy has only in-frame clones and lacks some. The profile shows over 150,000 clones, around 76% of them singletons. This sample stems from a study of cytomegalovirus exposure and HLA in healthy donors. Study-wide points: A cluster of highly shared sequence variants was likely a sequencing artifact.

The sequenced sample was PBMCs. The chain links TRBV6-1 to TRBJ1-5; the D gene is possibly TRBD1 (5 bases). This clonotype originated in a girl aged 10-17 years in good health and CMV-seropositive. The CDR3 DNA follows: TGTGCCGGCAGTGACGCGATCCGGGGGGGTAATCAGCCCCAGCATTTT. It codes for CAGSDAIRGGNQPQHF.